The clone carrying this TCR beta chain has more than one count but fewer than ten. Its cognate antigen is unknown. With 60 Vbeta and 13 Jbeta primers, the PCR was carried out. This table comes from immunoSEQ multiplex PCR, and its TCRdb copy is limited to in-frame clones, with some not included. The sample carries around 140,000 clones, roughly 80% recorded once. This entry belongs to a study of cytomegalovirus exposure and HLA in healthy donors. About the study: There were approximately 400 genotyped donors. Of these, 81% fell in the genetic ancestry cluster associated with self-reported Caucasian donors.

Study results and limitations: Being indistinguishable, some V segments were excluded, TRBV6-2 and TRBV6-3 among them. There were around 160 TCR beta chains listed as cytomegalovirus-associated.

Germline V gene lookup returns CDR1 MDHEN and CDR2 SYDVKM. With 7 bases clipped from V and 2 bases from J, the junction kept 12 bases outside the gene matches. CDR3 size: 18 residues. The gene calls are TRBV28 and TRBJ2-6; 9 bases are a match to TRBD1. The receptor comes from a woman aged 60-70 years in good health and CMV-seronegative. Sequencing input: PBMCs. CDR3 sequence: CASTPRGQGMAGANVLTF. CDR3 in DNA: TGTGCCAGCACCCCGAGGGGACAGGGAATGGCTGGGGCCAACGTCCTGACTTTC.